The clone carrying this T cell receptor (beta chain) was seen a single time. These data belong to a study of T cell responses to AZD1222 COVID-19 vaccine. Trimming pared 4 bases from V and 8 bases from J, leaving 17 bases between. This CDR3 has 14 residues. Germline CDR1 and CDR2: LGHDT and YNNKEL (reference sequence). Clones were sequenced by immunoSEQ multiplex PCR, and TCRdb holds only the in-frame ones, with some missing. The sample has roughly 150,000 clones; roughly 93% are singletons. The sequence came from an adult who received the AZD1222 COVID-19 vaccine. This chain uses TRBV3-1 (or the pseudogene TRBV3-2) with TRBJ1-2, with no clear D. The sequences come from peripheral blood, collected 28 days after the second AZD1222 dose. CDR3: CASSPLVEVGGYTF. CDR3 nucleotides: TGTGCCAGCAGCCCGTTGGTAGAGGTCGGCGGCTACACCTTC.